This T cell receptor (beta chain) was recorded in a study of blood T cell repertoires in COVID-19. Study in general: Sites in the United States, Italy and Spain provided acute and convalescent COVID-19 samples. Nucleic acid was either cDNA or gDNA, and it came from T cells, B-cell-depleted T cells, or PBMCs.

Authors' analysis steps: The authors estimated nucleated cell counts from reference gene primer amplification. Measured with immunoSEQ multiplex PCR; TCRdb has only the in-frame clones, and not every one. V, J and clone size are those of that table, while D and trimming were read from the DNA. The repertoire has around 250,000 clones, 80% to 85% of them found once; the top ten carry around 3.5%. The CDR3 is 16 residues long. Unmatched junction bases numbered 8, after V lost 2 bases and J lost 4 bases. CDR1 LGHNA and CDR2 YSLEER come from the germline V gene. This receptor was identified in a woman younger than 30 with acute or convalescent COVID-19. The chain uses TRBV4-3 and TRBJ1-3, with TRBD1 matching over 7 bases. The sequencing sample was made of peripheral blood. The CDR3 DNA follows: TGCGCCAGCAGCCAATCTTTGGCAGGGGGAGGAAACACCATATATTTT. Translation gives CASSQSLAGGGNTIYF.